This is a list of T cell receptor beta chains from one sample in a study of blood T cell repertoires in COVID-19. The repertoire was sequenced with immunoSEQ multiplex PCR; TCRdb's copy has only in-frame clones and lacks some. The table shows 110,000 or so clones, with around 84% occurring only once. Sequenced sample: peripheral blood. All receptors derive from a human donor in a cohort sampled during active COVID-19. The conserved cysteine and the conserved F or W are not part of the CDR3 here.

v_call	j_call	cdr3_aa
TRBV28	TRBJ1-2	ASRTPDRSSYGYT
TRBV25-1	TRBJ1-2	ASSVGQQYGYT
TRBV7-2	TRBJ2-7	ASSLDGSYNEQY
TRBV2	TRBJ1-2	ASSAGQGATYYGYT
TRBV20-1	TRBJ1-1	SASTGGRAF
TRBV12-3/TRBV12-4	TRBJ1-4	ASSFLEKLF
TRBV2	TRBJ2-7	ASSRDSRRLGSSYEQY
TRBV6-4	TRBJ2-3	ASSADGGTDTQY
TRBV4-1	TRBJ2-7	ASSQERGRGYEQY
TRBV4-1	TRBJ2-3	ASSQVVAVYTQY
TRBV4-3	TRBJ2-1	ASSLTSGADNEQF
TRBV21-1	TRBJ2-1	ASPRGRGGYNEQF
TRBV7-9	TRBJ1-2	ASSADGGPDRALYGYT
TRBV7-9	TRBJ2-3	ASSSLHPGQSDTQY
TRBV28	TRBJ2-5	ASSRTGLETQY
TRBV7-9	TRBJ2-7	ASSLSGGSSYEQY
TRBV10-2	TRBJ1-1	ASSEPGRGHTEAF
TRBV6-1	TRBJ2-2	ASSEVPGTGGINGELF
TRBV11-1	TRBJ1-2	ASSLEGLSGYT
TRBV27	TRBJ2-3	ASIVGGATDTQY
TRBV10-3	TRBJ2-3	AISESTSGGVGTQY
TRBV10-3	TRBJ2-7	AISSGTATYEQY
TRBV19	TRBJ1-2	ASSITDYGYT
TRBV28	TRBJ2-1	ASSAVRGRGDNEQF
TRBV29-1	TRBJ1-2	SVENRQNYGYT
TRBV29-1	TRBJ2-7	SVRTGGAPEQY
TRBV2	TRBJ1-5	ASSSGGYSNQPQH
TRBV2	TRBJ1-5	ASSTDRGAYSNQPQH
TRBV15	TRBJ1-3	ATSRGWMEQSVGTIY
TRBV28	TRBJ1-2	ASSKVTANYGYT
TRBV2	TRBJ2-3	ASSDKRGTDTQY
TRBV4-1	TRBJ1-3	ASSQDPINGFSGNTIY
TRBV14	TRBJ2-1	ASNSAGGPYNEQF
TRBV24-1	TRBJ2-1	ATSDSPNWRVNEQF
TRBV3-1/TRBV3-2	TRBJ2-7	ASSIGTGVGEQY
TRBV6-4	TRBJ1-2	ASSGVAGGDYGYT
TRBV2	TRBJ1-4	ASIFRTGAREKLF
TRBV28	TRBJ2-1	ASSQARAALPRQF
TRBV15	TRBJ1-2	ATSRDDRAGDGYT
TRBV20-1	TRBJ2-1	SASTGGGSYNEQF
TRBV5-1	TRBJ2-1	ASSLEPGGDRF
TRBV4-1	TRBJ2-5	ASSQTPGGDGETQY
TRBV7-6	TRBJ2-2	ASSLNRVVGELF
TRBV5-1	TRBJ2-3	ASSLGSSGGPDTQY
TRBV7-8	TRBJ1-3	ASSFAGAGNTIY
TRBV30	TRBJ2-7	AWSSAGTGG
TRBV10-1	TRBJ1-5	APPGDLSNQPQH
TRBV10-1	TRBJ1-2	ASYRSST
TRBV10-3	TRBJ2-1	AISESFRQREAYNEQF
TRBV6-1	TRBJ1-6	ASSEDRGRIGGSYNSPLH
TRBV11-3	TRBJ1-1	ASSAGNMNTEAF